Below, 32 T cell receptor beta chains from the same sample are listed, as sequenced in a study of beta chain features in type 1 diabetes (dated by TCRdb to the late 2010s). The paper as a whole reports these results and caveats: A moderate but significant shortening of TCRB CDR3 length was observed in type 1 diabetes patients in all four CD4+ subsets.

These receptors are not linked to any known antigen. Library method: the immunoSEQ multiplex PCR assay. All of the isolated RNA was reverse transcribed with the High Capacity cDNA Reverse Transcription Kit, so expressed TCRB transcripts were sequenced. TCRdb re-hosts the immuneACCESS table, in-frame sequences only. Its copies lack some clones; in the studies checked, an unresolved V gene accounts for under half of them, and the cause for the rest is not known. This sample holds about 370,000 clones; about 10% were observed only once. The top ten clonotypes cover approximately 0.55% of the sample. Sample: central memory CD4+ T cells from blood. Source of these receptors: a man aged 30 to 45 with type 1 diabetes.

In this sample, this clone turned up many times. The V call is TRBV18, the J call TRBJ1-1, with D hard to call. The germline V gene encodes CDR1 KGHSH and CDR2 LQKENI. The CDR3 loop spans 15 amino acids. V lost 3 bases to trimming and J lost 3 bases, with 14 bases between them. CDR3 coding DNA: TGTGCCAGCTCACCCTTTCCGGTATCGGACACTGAAGCTTTCTTT. This codes for CASSPFPVSDTEAFF.

There are a few counts of this clone. CDR3 nucleotide sequence: TGTGCCAGCAGCTTGGAGTCTCGCACTGAAGCTTTCTTT. This encodes CASSLESRTEAFF. The chain uses TRBV5-4 and TRBJ1-1, with D hard to call. V lost 0 bases to trimming and J lost 4 bases, with 7 bases between them. Germline V gives CDR1 SGHNT, CDR2 YYREEE (reference sequence). The CDR3 is 13 residues long.

This clone turned up a few times. This chain joins TRBV11-2 and TRBJ1-4; 7 bases align to TRBD1. V shed 2 bases, J shed 11 bases, and the junction held 5 bases outside the gene matches. CDR3 length: 13 amino acids. Germline assignment: CDR1 SGHAT and CDR2 FQNNGV. CDR3 sequence: CASSLQGGKKLFF. The CDR3 DNA sequence: TGTGCCAGCAGCTTACAGGGGGGGAAGAAACTGTTTTTT.

This clone has just a few counts. This sequence joins TRBV5-1 and TRBJ2-5, with D maybe TRBD2 (5 bases). CDR3 size: 13 residues. V lost 4 bases and J lost 4, with 11 bases in between. Germline values: CDR1 SGHRS, CDR2 YFSETQ. The CDR3 is CASSREPTETQYF. CDR3 DNA: TGCGCCAGCAGCCGGGAACCCACAGAGACCCAGTACTTC.

This clone was found a few times. V gene TRBV2 combines with J gene TRBJ2-4; 12 bases are a match to TRBD1. J gave up 9 bases and V 6 bases, and 12 bases lay outside the gene matches. From germline, CDR1 is SNHLY and CDR2 FYNNEI. CDR3 size: 16 residues. CDR3 sequence (DNA): TGTGCCAGCAGAGCCGCCCCGGGACAGGGGGCGACCATTCAGTACTTC. It specifies CASRAAPGQGATIQYF.

This clone was seen ten or more times. The chain employs TRBV10-1 and TRBJ2-7; 9 bases map to TRBD1. The CDR3 is 14 amino acids. V lost 5 bases to trimming and J lost 5 bases; unmatched junction nucleotides: 7. Germline loops: CDR1 WNHNN, CDR2 SYGVQD (reference sequence). Here the CDR3 DNA reads TGCGCCAGCAGTCTGGGACAGGGTCCGAACGAGCAGTACTTC. Protein: CASSLGQGPNEQYF.

This clone has only a few counts. This chain joins TRBV5-1 and TRBJ2-5; 7 bases are shared with TRBD1. CDR3 size: 14 residues. Germline-derived CDR1 and CDR2 are SGHRS and YFSETQ. V was pared by 2 bases and J by 2 bases, with 3 bases of the junction left unmatched. This CDR3 is CASSLQGTQETQYF. In nucleotides, the CDR3 is TGCGCCAGCAGCTTACAGGGGACACAAGAGACCCAGTACTTC. The whole variable domain, filled in from reference TRBV5-1 and TRBJ2-5, reads KAGVTQTPRYLIKTRGQQVTLSCSPISGHRSVSWYQQTPGQGLQFLFEYFSETQRNKGNFPGRFSGRQFSNSRSEMNVSTLELGDSALYLCASSLQGTQETQYFGPGTRLLVL.

There are a few counts of this clone. V usage is TRBV6-6 and J usage is TRBJ1-5; D is possibly TRBD1 (5 bases). The CDR3 totals 14 residues. Germline V CDR1 and CDR2: MNHNY, SVGAGI (reference sequence). V lost 2 bases, J lost 6 bases, and 11 bases lay in between. The CDR3 sequence is CASSYVGDGQPQHF. The CDR3 coding sequence is TGTGCCAGCAGTTACGTAGGGGACGGTCAGCCCCAGCATTTT.

This clone has a handful of counts. V and J are TRBV7-9 and TRBJ2-3, with TRBD1 identical over 8 bases. J was trimmed by 9 bases and V by 7 bases; bases with no gene match: 6. The length of the CDR3 is 12 residues. Per the germline V gene, CDR1 is SEHNR and CDR2 is FQNEAQ (reference sequence). The CDR3, as DNA: TGTGCCAGCAACCGACAGGGGATGACGCAGTATTTT. Protein: CASNRQGMTQYF.

This clone was observed a handful of times. This chain joins TRBV5-1 and TRBJ2-1; D uncertain. V shed 7 bases and J shed 8 bases, with 19 bases lying between them. The CDR3 runs to 14 residues. CDR1 and CDR2 from the germline V gene are SGHRS and YFSETQ. In nucleotides, the CDR3 is TGCGCCAGCGCCGAAGGGCTTACTTCGGATGAGCAGTTCTTC. Translated, it gives CASAEGLTSDEQFF. The full variable domain, with the rest looked up from reference TRBV5-1 and TRBJ2-1, is KAGVTQTPRYLIKTRGQQVTLSCSPISGHRSVSWYQQTPGQGLQFLFEYFSETQRNKGNFPGRFSGRQFSNSRSEMNVSTLELGDSALYLCASAEGLTSDEQFFGPGTRLTVL.

This clone was picked up a small number of times. The chain uses TRBV20-1 and TRBJ2-3; D remains unclear. Per germline, CDR1 DFQATT and CDR2 SNEGSKA (reference sequence). V was trimmed by 6 bases and J by 6 bases, leaving 7 bases between them. The CDR3 has 10 residues. The CDR3 nucleotides read TGCAGTGCCAGGTGGGATACGCAGTATTTT. Translated, it gives CSARWDTQYF.

The chain uses TRBV27 and TRBJ2-3; D is unresolved. Deletions cut 2 bases from V and 5 bases from J, with 8 bases between. CDR3 length: 13 amino acids. Germline V lookup: CDR1 MNHEY, CDR2 SMNVEV (reference sequence). The CDR3 spells CASSLRAVDTQYF. The CDR3 DNA reads TGTGCCAGCAGTTTACGGGCAGTAGATACGCAGTATTTT.

This clone was seen at least ten times. The chain employs TRBV29-1 and TRBJ2-7; TRBD2 is a possible D gene (6 bases). V was cut by 6 bases and J by 2 bases, with 14 bases left in between. Per germline, CDR1 SQVTM and CDR2 ANQGSEA. The CDR3 is made up of 13 amino acids. Here the CDR3 DNA reads TGCAGCGTGGCGGGGAGACAGACCTACGAGCAGTACTTC. Translated: CSVAGRQTYEQYF.

As to this clone: In the same sample, other DNA sequences code for this CDR3. This chain connects TRBV7-3 to TRBJ2-3; D perhaps matches TRBD2 (5 bases). The germline V gene encodes CDR1 SGHTA and CDR2 FQGTGA. There are 13 residues in the CDR3. Trimming took off 3 bases at V and 3 bases at J, with 7 bases between the two ends. The CDR3 nucleotides read TGTGCCAGCAGCTTTCGGGGTACAGATACGCAGTATTTT. Its translation: CASSFRGTDTQYF.

Only a few counts were recorded for this clone. The chain carries TRBV28 and TRBJ1-1, with D maybe TRBD1 (5 bases). Per germline, CDR1 MDHEN and CDR2 SYDVKM. The CDR3 sequence is 14 residues long. V lost 7 bases, J lost 0 bases, and 12 bases lay in between. CDR3 residues: CASTLRQLNTEAFF. CDR3 DNA sequence: TGTGCCAGCACCCTAAGACAGCTGAACACTGAAGCTTTCTTT.

A few counts support this clone. The genes are TRBV14 and TRBJ2-1, with D possibly called TRBD1 or TRBD2 (5 bases each). Trimming pared 5 bases from V and 0 bases from J, leaving 11 bases between. CDR1 and CDR2 (germline): SGHDN, FVKESK. The length of the CDR3 is 15 residues. The CDR3 here is CASSGGRGSYNEQFF. The CDR3 coding sequence is TGTGCCAGCAGCGGGGGAAGGGGCTCCTACAATGAGCAGTTCTTC. The complete variable domain, with remaining parts taken from reference TRBV14 and TRBJ2-1, reads EAGVTQFPSHSVIEKGQTVTLRCDPISGHDNLYWYRRVMGKEIKFLLHFVKESKQDESGMPNNRFLAERTGGTYSTLKVQPAELEDSGVYFCASSGGRGSYNEQFFGPGTRLTVL.

This clone was seen a handful of times. The chain uses TRBV7-2 and TRBJ1-2; the match to TRBD1 covers 7 bases. Germline CDR1 SGHTA, CDR2 FQGNSA. CDR3 length: 18 amino acids. Germline trimming cut 4 bases from V and 0 bases from J; bases unmatched to any gene: 14. In DNA, the CDR3 is TGTGCCAGCAGCTCCGTTCGGGACAGAAAACTACCTAACTATGGCTACACCTTC. It codes for CASSSVRDRKLPNYGYTF.

In its sample, this clone was seen many times. Within the sample, other DNA sequences also encode this same CDR3. This chain joins TRBV19 and TRBJ2-2, with D possibly being TRBD1 (7 bases). V was shortened by 5 bases and J by 2 bases, with 12 bases between the two germline ends. The germline V gene encodes CDR1 LNHDA and CDR2 SQIVND (reference sequence). This CDR3 is 15 amino acids long. The CDR3: CASSAGTANTGELFF. In DNA form, the CDR3 reads TGTGCCAGTAGTGCGGGGACAGCAAACACCGGGGAGCTGTTTTTT.

This clone was detected only a few times. V and J are TRBV5-5 and TRBJ1-2; a possible D gene is TRBD1 (5 bases). Trimming cost V 0 bases and J 8 bases, with 11 bases left between them. Germline CDR1 reads SGHKS; CDR2 reads YYEKEE (reference sequence). The length of the CDR3 is 13 residues. The CDR3 sequence: CASSLERGLGYTF. The CDR3 DNA reads TGTGCCAGCAGCTTGGAGCGGGGCTTGGGCTACACCTTC.

In its sample, this clone was seen a few times. The gene calls are TRBV28 and TRBJ2-3; TRBD2 matches at 9 bases. V lost 5 bases to trimming and J lost 1 base; unmatched junction nucleotides: 4. This CDR3 is 15 amino acids long. The V gene's germline CDR1 is MDHEN and CDR2 SYDVKM. In nucleotides, the CDR3 is TGTGCCAGCAGTGTGACTAGCGGACGCACAGATACGCAGTATTTT. Its translation is CASSVTSGRTDTQYF.

This clone appeared a few times. The chain uses TRBV7-2 and TRBJ1-4; D might be TRBD1 (6 bases). V dropped 3 bases and J dropped 8 bases, with 16 bases sitting between them. Germline V gene data show CDR1 as SGHTA and CDR2 as FQGNSA. CDR3 length: 15 residues. The CDR3 bases are TGTGCCAGCAGCTTCCGACCAGGGGTCGGGGAAAAACTGTTTTTT. It yields the protein CASSFRPGVGEKLFF.

This clone came up a few times. The genes are TRBV7-6 and TRBJ1-5, with D possibly being TRBD1 (5 bases). CDR3 length: 15 amino acids. The ends were cut back, 5 bases at V and 3 bases at J, with 14 bases in the middle. Germline V gives CDR1 SGHVS, CDR2 FNYEAQ. The DNA for the CDR3 is TGTGCCAGCAGCCTTCGGGACGGATTCAATCAGCCCCAGCATTTT. This translates into CASSLRDGFNQPQHF.

V and J are TRBV19 and TRBJ2-7; possibly TRBD2 for D (6 bases). CDR3 size: 14 residues. Germline V gene data show CDR1 as LNHDA and CDR2 as SQIVND (reference sequence). V was clipped by 3 bases and J by 9 bases, with 18 bases between them. Here the CDR3 reads CASSISLQGGMQYF. The CDR3 coding sequence is TGTGCCAGTAGTATTTCTCTGCAGGGCGGGATGCAGTACTTC.

The chain joins TRBV10-3 to TRBJ2-2; possible D gene TRBD1, 6 bases. Deletions cut 2 bases from V and 5 bases from J, with 9 bases between. Germline CDR1 is ENHRY and CDR2 is SYGVKD. CDR3 length: 14 amino acids. DNA of the CDR3: TGTGCCATCAGTGAGAGGGGACAAACCGGGGAGCTGTTTTTT. Translated, it gives CAISERGQTGELFF.

This sequence joins TRBV7-3 and TRBJ2-2; D ambiguous. The CDR3 runs 11 residues. Germline lookup yields CDR1 SGHTA and CDR2 FQGTGA. V gave up 5 bases and J gave up 6 bases, with 4 bases separating them. CDR3 nucleotide sequence: TGTGCCAGCAGCCGGGCCGGGGAGCTGTTTTTT. Translation gives CASSRAGELFF.

In this sample, this clone turned up a few times. This chain links TRBV7-2 with TRBJ1-5; 9 positions agree with TRBD1. The germline V gene has CDR1 SGHTA and CDR2 FQGNSA. V was clipped by 5 bases and J by 0 bases; unmatched bases: 8. This CDR3 is 17 amino acids long. The CDR3, as DNA: TGTGCCAGCAGCCGGGGGACAGGGATCAATAGCAATCAGCCCCAGCATTTT. It codes for CASSRGTGINSNQPQHF.

This chain links TRBV7-2 with TRBJ2-3; TRBD2 agrees at 8 bases. From germline, CDR1 is SGHTA and CDR2 FQGNSA. The CDR3 is 17 residues long. V dropped 2 bases and J dropped 1; count of bases not matched to a gene: 8. The CDR3 bases are TGTGCCAGCAGCTTAAGACCAAGCGGGAGTGGCACAGATACGCAGTATTTT. Protein: CASSLRPSGSGTDTQYF. The full variable domain, rest sourced from reference TRBV7-2 and TRBJ2-3, is GAGVSQSPSNKVTEKGKDVELRCDPISGHTALYWYRQSLGQGLEFLIYFQGNSAPDKSGLPSDRFSAERTGGSVSTLTIQRTQQEDSAVYLCASSLRPSGSGTDTQYFGPGTRLTVL.

The gene calls are TRBV5-5 and TRBJ2-3; the match to TRBD1 covers 7 bases. Germline V gene data show CDR1 as SGHKS and CDR2 as YYEKEE (reference sequence). The CDR3 is made up of 14 amino acids. After removal of 0 bases from V and 5 bases from J, the junction contained 3 bases not matched to a gene. CDR3 DNA: TGTGCCAGCAGCTTGGCCGGGACAGTAGATACGCAGTATTTT. Amino acids: CASSLAGTVDTQYF.

This CDR3 reads CASEAASSTDTQYF. Here the CDR3 DNA reads TGTGCCAGTGAAGCGGCATCTAGCACAGATACGCAGTATTTT. The genes are TRBV7-9 and TRBJ2-3; a weak D match, TRBD2 (5 bases). The CDR3 is 14 amino acids. Trimming pared 9 bases from V and 0 bases from J, leaving 13 bases between. CDR1 and CDR2 (germline): SEHNR, FQNEAQ (reference sequence).

This clone came up many times. The chain carries TRBV7-2 and TRBJ1-4; a possible D gene is TRBD1 (5 bases). Trimming removed 4 bases from V and 6 bases from J, with 15 bases in between. In germline, CDR1 is SGHTA, CDR2 FQGNSA. The CDR3 loop spans 15 amino acids. CDR3: CASSSRSIGDEKLFF. CDR3 in DNA: TGTGCCAGCAGCTCCCGATCCATAGGGGATGAAAAACTGTTTTTT.

The table lists this clone with a few counts. The gene calls are TRBV6-1 and TRBJ1-4; 10 bases are a match to TRBD1. V trimming: 6 bases; J trimming: 7 bases; junction bases outside the gene matches: 5. Germline V gene sequence: CDR1 MNHNS, CDR2 SASEGT. The length of the CDR3 is 14 residues. This CDR3 reads CASSRTGGGEKLFF. In DNA, the CDR3 is TGTGCCAGCAGCAGGACAGGGGGTGGTGAAAAACTGTTTTTT.

The rearrangement joins TRBV6-6 to TRBJ2-3; D unclear. Germline CDR1 is MNHNY and CDR2 is SVGAGI (reference sequence). The CDR3 spans 14 residues. Trimming cost V 7 bases and J 4 bases, with 15 bases left between them. CDR3 region: CASKKDGGPDTQYF. Written as DNA, the CDR3 is TGTGCCAGCAAGAAAGACGGTGGGCCAGATACGCAGTATTTT.